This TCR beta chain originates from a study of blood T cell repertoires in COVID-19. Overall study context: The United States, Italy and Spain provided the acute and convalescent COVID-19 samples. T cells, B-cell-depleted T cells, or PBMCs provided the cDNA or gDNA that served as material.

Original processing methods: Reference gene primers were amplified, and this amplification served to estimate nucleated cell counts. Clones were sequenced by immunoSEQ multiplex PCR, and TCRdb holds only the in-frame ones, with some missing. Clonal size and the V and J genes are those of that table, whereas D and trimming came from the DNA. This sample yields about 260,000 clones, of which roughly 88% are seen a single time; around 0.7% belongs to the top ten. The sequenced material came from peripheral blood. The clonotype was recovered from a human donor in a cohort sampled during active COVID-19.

CDR3 bases: TGTGCCAGTAGTATGGGACAGGGCCCCTACGAGCAGTACTTC. This encodes CASSMGQGPYEQYF. The rearrangement uses TRBV19 and TRBJ2-7, with 9 bases identical to TRBD1. This CDR3 has 14 residues. Germline V gene sequence: CDR1 LNHDA, CDR2 SQIVND (reference sequence). Trimming removed 3 bases from V and 2 bases from J; junction bases left unmatched: 2.